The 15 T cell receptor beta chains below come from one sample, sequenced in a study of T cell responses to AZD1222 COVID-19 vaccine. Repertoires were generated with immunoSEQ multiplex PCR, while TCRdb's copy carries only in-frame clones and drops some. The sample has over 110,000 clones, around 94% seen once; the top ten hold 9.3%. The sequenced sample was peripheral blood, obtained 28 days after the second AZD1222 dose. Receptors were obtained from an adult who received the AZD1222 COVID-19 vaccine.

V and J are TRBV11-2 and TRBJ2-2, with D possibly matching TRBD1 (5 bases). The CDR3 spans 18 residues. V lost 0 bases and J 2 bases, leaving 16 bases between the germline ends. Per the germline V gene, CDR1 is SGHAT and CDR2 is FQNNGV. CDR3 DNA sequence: TGTGCCAGCAGCTTAGATAGGGGCTGGGATTTTAACACCGGGGAGCTGTTTTTT. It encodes CASSLDRGWDFNTGELFF.

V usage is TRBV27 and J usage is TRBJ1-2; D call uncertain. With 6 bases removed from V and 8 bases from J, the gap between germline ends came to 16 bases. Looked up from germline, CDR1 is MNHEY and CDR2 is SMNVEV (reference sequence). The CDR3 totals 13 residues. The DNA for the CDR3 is TGTGCCAGCAGGCGGGCCTACGTTGGAGGCTACACCTTC. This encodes CASRRAYVGGYTF.

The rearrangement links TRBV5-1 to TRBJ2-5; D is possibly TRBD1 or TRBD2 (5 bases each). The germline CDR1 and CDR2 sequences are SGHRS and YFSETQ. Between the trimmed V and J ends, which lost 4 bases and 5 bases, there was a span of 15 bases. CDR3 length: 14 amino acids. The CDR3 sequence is CASSLLPREETQYF. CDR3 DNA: TGCGCCAGCAGCCTTTTACCCAGGGAGGAGACCCAGTACTTC. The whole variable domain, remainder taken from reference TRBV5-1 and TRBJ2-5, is KAGVTQTPRYLIKTRGQQVTLSCSPISGHRSVSWYQQTPGQGLQFLFEYFSETQRNKGNFPGRFSGRQFSNSRSEMNVSTLELGDSALYLCASSLLPREETQYFGPGTRLLVL.

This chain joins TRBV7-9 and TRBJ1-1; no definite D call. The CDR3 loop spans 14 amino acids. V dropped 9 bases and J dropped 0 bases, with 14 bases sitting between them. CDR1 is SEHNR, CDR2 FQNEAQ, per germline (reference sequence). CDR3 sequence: CASSSRRMNTEAFF. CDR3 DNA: TGTGCCAGTTCTAGCAGACGGATGAACACTGAAGCTTTCTTT. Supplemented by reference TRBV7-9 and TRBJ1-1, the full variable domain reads DTGVSQNPRHKITKRGQNVTFRCDPISEHNRLYWYRQTLGQGPEFLTYFQNEAQLEKSRLLSDRFSAERPKGSFSTLEIQRTEQGDSAMYLCASSSRRMNTEAFFGQGTRLTVV.

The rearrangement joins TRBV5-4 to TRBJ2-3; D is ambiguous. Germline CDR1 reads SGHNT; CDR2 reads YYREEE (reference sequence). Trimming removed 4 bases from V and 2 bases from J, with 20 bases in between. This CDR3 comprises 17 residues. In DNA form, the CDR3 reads TGTGCCAGCAGCCTGGCTATTAGGACGGATTACACAGATACGCAGTATTTT. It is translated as CASSLAIRTDYTDTQYF.

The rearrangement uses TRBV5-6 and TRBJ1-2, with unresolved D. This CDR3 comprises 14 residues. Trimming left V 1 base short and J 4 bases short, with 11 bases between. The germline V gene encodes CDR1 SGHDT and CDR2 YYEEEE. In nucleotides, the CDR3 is TGTGCCAGCAGCTTGTCGGCGGCCCGCTATGGCTACACCTTC. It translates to CASSLSAARYGYTF.

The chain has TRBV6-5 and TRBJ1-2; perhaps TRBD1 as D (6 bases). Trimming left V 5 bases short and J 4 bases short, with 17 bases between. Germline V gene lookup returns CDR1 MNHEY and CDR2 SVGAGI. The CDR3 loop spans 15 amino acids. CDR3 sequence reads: CASSRMTGAVYGYTF. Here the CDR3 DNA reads TGTGCCAGCAGTCGTATGACAGGCGCCGTCTATGGCTACACCTTC.

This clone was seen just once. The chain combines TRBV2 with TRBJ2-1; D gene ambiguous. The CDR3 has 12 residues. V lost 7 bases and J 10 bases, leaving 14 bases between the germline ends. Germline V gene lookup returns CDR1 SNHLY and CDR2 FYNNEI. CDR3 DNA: TGTGCCAGCAAAGTAGGGCTTCTCGAGCAGTTCTTC. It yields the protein CASKVGLLEQFF.

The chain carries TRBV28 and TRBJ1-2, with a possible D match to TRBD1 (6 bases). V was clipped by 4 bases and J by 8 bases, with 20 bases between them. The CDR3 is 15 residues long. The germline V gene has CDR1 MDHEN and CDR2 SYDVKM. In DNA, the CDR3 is TGTGCCAGCAGTTCCCCATCCGGTACAGGGTACGGCTACACCTTC. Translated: CASSSPSGTGYGYTF.

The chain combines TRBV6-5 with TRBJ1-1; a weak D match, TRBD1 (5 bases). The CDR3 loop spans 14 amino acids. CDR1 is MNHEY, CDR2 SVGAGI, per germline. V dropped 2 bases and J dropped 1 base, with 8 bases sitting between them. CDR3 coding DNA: TGTGCCAGCAGTTACAGGGGCAAGAACACTGAAGCTTTCTTT. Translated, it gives CASSYRGKNTEAFF.

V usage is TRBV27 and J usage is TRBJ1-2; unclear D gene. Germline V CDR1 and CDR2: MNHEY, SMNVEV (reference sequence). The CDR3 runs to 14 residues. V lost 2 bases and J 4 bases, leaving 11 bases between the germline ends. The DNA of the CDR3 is TGTGCCAGCAGTTTAGGCCAGGCTGGCTATGGCTACACCTTC. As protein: CASSLGQAGYGYTF.

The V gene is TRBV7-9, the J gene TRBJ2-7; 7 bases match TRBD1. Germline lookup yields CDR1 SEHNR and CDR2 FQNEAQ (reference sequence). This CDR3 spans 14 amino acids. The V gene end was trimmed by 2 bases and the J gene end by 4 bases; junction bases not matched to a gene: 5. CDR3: CASSLHPGGYEQYF. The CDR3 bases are TGTGCCAGCAGCTTACACCCAGGGGGATACGAGCAGTACTTC.

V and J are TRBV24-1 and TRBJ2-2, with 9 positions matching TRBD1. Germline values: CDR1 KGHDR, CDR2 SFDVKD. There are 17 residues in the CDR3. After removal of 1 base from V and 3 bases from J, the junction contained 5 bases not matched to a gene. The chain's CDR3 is CATSDFLGQGDTGELFF. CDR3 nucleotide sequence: TGTGCCACCAGTGATTTTTTGGGACAGGGAGACACCGGGGAGCTGTTTTTT.

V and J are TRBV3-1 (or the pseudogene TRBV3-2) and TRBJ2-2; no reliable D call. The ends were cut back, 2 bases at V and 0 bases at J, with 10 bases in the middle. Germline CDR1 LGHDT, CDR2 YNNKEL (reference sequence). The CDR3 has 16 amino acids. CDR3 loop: CASSQRTFTNTGELFF. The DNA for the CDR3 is TGTGCCAGCAGCCAACGAACCTTCACGAACACCGGGGAGCTGTTTTTT.

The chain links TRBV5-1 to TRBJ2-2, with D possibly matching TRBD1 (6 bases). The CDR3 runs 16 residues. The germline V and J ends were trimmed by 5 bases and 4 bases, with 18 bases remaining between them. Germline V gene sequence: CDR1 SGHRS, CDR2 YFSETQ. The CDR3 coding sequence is TGCGCCAGCAGGGTAACAGGGTCGGGTACCACCGGGGAGCTGTTTTTT. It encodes CASRVTGSGTTGELFF.